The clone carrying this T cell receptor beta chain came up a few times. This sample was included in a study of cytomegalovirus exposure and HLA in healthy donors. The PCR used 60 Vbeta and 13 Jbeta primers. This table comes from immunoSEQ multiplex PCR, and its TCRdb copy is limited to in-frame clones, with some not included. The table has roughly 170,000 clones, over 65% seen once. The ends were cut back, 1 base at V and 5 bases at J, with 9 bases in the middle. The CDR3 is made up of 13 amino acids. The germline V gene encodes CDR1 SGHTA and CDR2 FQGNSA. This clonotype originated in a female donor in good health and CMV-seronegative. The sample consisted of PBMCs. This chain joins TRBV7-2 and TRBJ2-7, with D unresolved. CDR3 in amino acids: CASSLDLEDEQYF. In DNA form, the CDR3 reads TGTGCCAGCAGCTTAGATCTCGAGGACGAGCAGTACTTC. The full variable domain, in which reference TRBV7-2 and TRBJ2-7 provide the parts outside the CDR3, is GAGVSQSPSNKVTEKGKDVELRCDPISGHTALYWYRQSLGQGLEFLIYFQGNSAPDKSGLPSDRFSAERTGGSVSTLTIQRTQQEDSAVYLCASSLDLEDEQYFGPGTRLTVT.